This T cell receptor (beta chain) was captured in a study of identifying expanded T cells in peripheral blood (dated by TCRdb to about 2019). Regarding the research as a whole: Technical replicates were generated by sequencing separate aliquots of the same genomic DNA pool, and four replicates were compared pairwise.

Results and caveats for the whole study, not just this receptor: Across all healthy donors, variance in clone template counts between approximately 2-week samples was found to increase significantly with total template count. Across all healthy-donor time intervals, the beta-binomial model significantly cut both the number of clones called differentially abundant and the false-positive rate. The binomial model flagged approximately 1.2 differentially abundant clones between technical replicates, compared with about 17 over approximately 2 weeks and 19 to 20 over around four weeks. It was expected by the authors that biological variance in healthy repertoires might increase further over much longer intervals, such as months to years.

Remarks on this clone: Its antigen target is currently unknown. It has no much larger one-base neighbor in the sample; base qualities were not kept.

The immunoSEQ Assay, which relies on bias-controlled multiplex PCR amplification of genomic DNA, was used to profile TCRbeta CDR3 regions. The study's processing was this. To quantify the absolute abundance of each unique TCRbeta CDR3 region, the sequences were collapsed and filtered. Differential abundance was tested with a binomial (Fisher-equivalent) model and with a beta-binomial model adding time-dependent variance fitted from healthy donors. Any clone with fewer than 5 combined templates was excluded, and a clone was called differentially abundant if its Benjamini-Hochberg FDR was below 0.01. Using the form v = (b*log(k)+a)^2, the beta-binomial variance was modeled as a function of the total template count across the two samples. TCRdb re-hosts the immuneACCESS table, in-frame sequences only. Its copies lack some clones; in the studies checked, an unresolved V gene accounts for under half of them, and the cause for the rest is not known. V and J calls and clone size come straight from that table; D and trimming were deduced from the DNA. Counted in this sample were roughly 100,000 clones; roughly 88% of them appeared once. The top ten clones comprise 13% to 15% of the sample.

The CDR3 numbers 17 residues from cysteine through phenylalanine. This entry keeps only the CDR3 DNA: 51 bases, framed from base 1. The germline V and J ends show losses of 0 bases and 0 bases respectively, and no gene match explains 4 bases of the junction. For CDR1 and CDR2, the germline V gene lists MDHEN and SYDVKM. No immune events such as infections were documented for the healthy donors during the collection period. Healthy-donor blood repertoires served as a training cohort to calibrate time-dependent variance in a beta-binomial model of T-cell clone differential abundance. The training cohort included around 10 healthy donors, of whom 3 were female and 7 were male. The donors were between roughly 29 and 70 years old, with an average age of roughly 40 years. Whole blood was collected from each healthy donor at three time points spaced two weeks apart and obtained from a commercial supplier. Genomic DNA was extracted from unsorted whole blood for immunosequencing.

The sample was blood. Recombination joined TRBV28 with TRBJ2-2, with TRBD2 matching 7 junction bases. This TCR came from a person between 18 and 75 years old in good health. In nucleotide form, the sequence is TGTGCCAGCAGTTTATGGGGAGCGGGAACGAACACCGGGGAGCTGTTTTTT. It specifies CASSLWGAGTNTGELFF.